What follows is one T cell receptor (beta chain) and its context. The entry originates in a study of OX40 agonist ivuxolimab in advanced cancers. The germline gives CDR1 MGHRA, CDR2 YSYEKL. CDR3 size: 14 residues. Trimming took 5 bases from V and 7 from J; bases not matched to a gene: 6. TCRdb's copy holds only in-frame clones and misses some; the assay was immunoSEQ multiplex PCR. The data show fewer than 70,000 clones, around nine tenths seen once. The TCR comes from an adult with an advanced solid tumor such as melanoma, head and neck, liver or kidney cancer. V is TRBV4-1 and J is TRBJ1-4; TRBD1 aligns across 8 bases. The specimen was CD4+ or CD8+ T cells sorted from blood, collected in a trial of the OX40 agonist ivuxolimab. The CDR3 DNA sequence: TGCGCCAGCAGCTGGGGACAGGCCTCTGAAAAACTGTTTTTT. This sequence encodes CASSWGQASEKLFF.